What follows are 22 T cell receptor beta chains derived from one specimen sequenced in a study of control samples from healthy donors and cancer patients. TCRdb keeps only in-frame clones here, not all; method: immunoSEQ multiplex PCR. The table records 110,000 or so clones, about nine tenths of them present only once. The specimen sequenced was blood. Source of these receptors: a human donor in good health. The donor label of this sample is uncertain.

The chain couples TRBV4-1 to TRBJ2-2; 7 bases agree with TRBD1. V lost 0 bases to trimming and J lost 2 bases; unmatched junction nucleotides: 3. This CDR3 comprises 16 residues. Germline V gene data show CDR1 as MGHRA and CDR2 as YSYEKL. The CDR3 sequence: CASSQERQGNTGELFF. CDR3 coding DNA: TGCGCCAGCAGCCAAGAACGACAGGGAAACACCGGGGAGCTGTTTTTT.

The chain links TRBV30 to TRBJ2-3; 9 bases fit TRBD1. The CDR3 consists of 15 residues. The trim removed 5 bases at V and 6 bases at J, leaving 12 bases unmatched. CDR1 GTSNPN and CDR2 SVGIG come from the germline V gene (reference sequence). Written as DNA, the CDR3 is TGTGCCTGGGAACTAGGGACAGGGAATGCGGATACGCAGTATTTT. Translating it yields CAWELGTGNADTQYF.

CDR3 coding DNA: TGTGCCAGCAGCCCCCGCCGGGCAGCTTTCTTT. It is translated as CASSPRRAAFF. This chain joins TRBV11-2 and TRBJ1-1; D gene ambiguous. V shed 5 bases and J shed 10 bases, with 11 bases lying between them. Germline CDR1 and CDR2: SGHAT and FQNNGV. This CDR3 contains 11 residues.

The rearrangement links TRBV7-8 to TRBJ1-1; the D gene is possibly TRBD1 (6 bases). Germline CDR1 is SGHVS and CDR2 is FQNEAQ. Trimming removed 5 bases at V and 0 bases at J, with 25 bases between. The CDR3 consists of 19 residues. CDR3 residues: CASSADPTGSEGVNTEAFF. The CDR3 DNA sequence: TGTGCCAGCAGCGCCGACCCTACGGGGTCGGAGGGGGTGAACACTGAAGCTTTCTTT.

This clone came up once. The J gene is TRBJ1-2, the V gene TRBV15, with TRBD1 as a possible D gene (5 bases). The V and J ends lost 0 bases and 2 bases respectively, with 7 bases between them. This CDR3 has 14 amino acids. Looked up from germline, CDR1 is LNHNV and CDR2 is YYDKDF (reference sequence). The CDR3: CATSREAGNYGYTF. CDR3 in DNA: TGTGCCACCAGCAGAGAAGCAGGGAACTATGGCTACACCTTC.

The CDR3 DNA follows: TGTGCCAGTAGTTTAATACAGGGTGAGGGCAATCAGCCCCAGCATTTT. Amino acid sequence: CASSLIQGEGNQPQHF. V and J are TRBV19 and TRBJ1-5, with D possibly matching TRBD1 (6 bases). The CDR3 contains 16 residues. Germline CDR1 LNHDA, CDR2 SQIVND (reference sequence). The V and J ends lost 5 bases and 2 bases respectively, with 16 bases between them.

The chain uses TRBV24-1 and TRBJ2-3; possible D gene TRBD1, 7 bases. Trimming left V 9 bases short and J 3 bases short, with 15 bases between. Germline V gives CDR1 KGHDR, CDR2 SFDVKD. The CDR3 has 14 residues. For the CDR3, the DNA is TGTGCCACCTCTCAGGGGGGCCCAACAGATACGCAGTATTTT. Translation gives CATSQGGPTDTQYF.

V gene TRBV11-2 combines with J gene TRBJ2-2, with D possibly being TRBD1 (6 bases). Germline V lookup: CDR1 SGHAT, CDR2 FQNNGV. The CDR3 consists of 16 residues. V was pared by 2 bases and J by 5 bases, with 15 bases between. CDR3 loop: CASSLNIQGRTGELFF. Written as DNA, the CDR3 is TGTGCCAGCAGCTTAAATATACAGGGAAGGACCGGGGAGCTGTTTTTT.

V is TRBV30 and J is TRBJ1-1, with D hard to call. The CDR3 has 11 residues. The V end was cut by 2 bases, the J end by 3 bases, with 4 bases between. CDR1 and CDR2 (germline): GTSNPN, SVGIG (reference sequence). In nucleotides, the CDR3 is TGTGCCTGGAGTCATGACACTGAAGCTTTCTTT. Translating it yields CAWSHDTEAFF.

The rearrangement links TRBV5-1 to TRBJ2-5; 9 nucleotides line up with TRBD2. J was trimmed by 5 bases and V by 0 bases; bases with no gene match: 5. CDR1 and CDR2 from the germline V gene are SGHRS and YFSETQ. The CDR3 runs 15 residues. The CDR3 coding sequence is TGCGCCAGCAGCTTGGTAGCGGGGGAGCGGGAGACCCAGTACTTC. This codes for CASSLVAGERETQYF. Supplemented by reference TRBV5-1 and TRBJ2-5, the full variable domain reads KAGVTQTPRYLIKTRGQQVTLSCSPISGHRSVSWYQQTPGQGLQFLFEYFSETQRNKGNFPGRFSGRQFSNSRSEMNVSTLELGDSALYLCASSLVAGERETQYFGPGTRLLVL.

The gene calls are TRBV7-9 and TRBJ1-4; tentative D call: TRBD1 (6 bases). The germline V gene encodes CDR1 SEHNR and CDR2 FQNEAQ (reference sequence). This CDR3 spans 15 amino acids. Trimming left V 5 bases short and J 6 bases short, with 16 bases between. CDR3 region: CASSQKGVGDEKLFF. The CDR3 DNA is TGTGCCAGCAGCCAGAAGGGGGTGGGCGATGAAAAACTGTTTTTT.

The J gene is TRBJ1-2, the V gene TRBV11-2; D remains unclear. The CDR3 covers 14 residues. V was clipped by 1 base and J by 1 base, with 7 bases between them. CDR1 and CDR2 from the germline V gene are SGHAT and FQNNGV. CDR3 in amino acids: CASSLGAVNYGYTF. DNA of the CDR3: TGTGCCAGCAGCTTAGGCGCAGTTAACTATGGCTACACCTTC. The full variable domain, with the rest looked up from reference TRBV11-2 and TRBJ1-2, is EAGVAQSPRYKIIEKRQSVAFWCNPISGHATLYWYQQILGQGPKLLIQFQNNGVVDDSQLPKDRFSAERLKGVDSTLKIQPAKLEDSAVYLCASSLGAVNYGYTFGSGTRLTVV.

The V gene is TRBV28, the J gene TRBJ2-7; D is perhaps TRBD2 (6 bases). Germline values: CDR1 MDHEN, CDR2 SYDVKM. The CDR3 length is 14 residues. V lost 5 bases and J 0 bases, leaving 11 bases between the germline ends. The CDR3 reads CASSGLWGSYEQYF. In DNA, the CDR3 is TGTGCCAGCAGTGGACTATGGGGCTCCTACGAGCAGTACTTC.

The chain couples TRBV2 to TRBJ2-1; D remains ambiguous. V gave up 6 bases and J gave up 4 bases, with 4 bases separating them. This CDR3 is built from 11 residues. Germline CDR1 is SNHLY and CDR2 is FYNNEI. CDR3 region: CASRWYNEQFF. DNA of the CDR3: TGTGCCAGCAGGTGGTACAATGAGCAGTTCTTC.

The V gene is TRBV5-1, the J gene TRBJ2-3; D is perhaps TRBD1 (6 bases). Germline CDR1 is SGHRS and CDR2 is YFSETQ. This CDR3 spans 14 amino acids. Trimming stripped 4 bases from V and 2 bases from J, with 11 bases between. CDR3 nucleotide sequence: TGCGCCAGCAGCCCGCGACAGGACACAGATACGCAGTATTTT. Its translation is CASSPRQDTDTQYF. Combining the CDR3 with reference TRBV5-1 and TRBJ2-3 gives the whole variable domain KAGVTQTPRYLIKTRGQQVTLSCSPISGHRSVSWYQQTPGQGLQFLFEYFSETQRNKGNFPGRFSGRQFSNSRSEMNVSTLELGDSALYLCASSPRQDTDTQYFGPGTRLTVL.

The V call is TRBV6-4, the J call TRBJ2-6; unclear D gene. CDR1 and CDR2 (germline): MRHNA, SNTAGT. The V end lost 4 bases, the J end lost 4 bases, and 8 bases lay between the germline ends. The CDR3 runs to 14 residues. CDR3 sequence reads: CASSAGTGANVLTF. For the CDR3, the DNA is TGTGCCAGCAGTGCGGGTACGGGGGCCAACGTCCTGACTTTC.

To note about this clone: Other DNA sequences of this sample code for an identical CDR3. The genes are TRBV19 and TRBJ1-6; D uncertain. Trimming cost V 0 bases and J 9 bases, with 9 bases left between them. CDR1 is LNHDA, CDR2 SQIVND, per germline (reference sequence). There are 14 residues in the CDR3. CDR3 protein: CASSIEGLGSPLHF. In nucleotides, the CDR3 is TGTGCCAGTAGTATAGAAGGGTTAGGTTCACCCCTCCACTTT.

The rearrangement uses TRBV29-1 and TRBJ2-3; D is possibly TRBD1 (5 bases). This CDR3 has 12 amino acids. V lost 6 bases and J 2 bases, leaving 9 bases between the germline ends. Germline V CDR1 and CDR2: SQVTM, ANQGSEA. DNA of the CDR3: TGCAGCGTGAGACAGTTCACAGATACGCAGTATTTT. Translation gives CSVRQFTDTQYF.

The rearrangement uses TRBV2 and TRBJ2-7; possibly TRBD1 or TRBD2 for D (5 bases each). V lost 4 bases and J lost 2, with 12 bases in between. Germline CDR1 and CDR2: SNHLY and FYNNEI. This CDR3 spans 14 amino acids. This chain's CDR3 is CASSAGPTTYEQYF. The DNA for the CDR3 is TGTGCCAGCAGTGCGGGGCCAACAACCTACGAGCAGTACTTC.

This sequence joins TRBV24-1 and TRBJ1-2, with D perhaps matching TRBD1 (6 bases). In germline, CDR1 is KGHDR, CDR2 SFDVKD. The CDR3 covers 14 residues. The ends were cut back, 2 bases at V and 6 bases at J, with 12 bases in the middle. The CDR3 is CATSDYDRPDGYTF. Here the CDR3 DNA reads TGTGCCACCAGTGATTACGACAGGCCGGATGGCTACACCTTC.

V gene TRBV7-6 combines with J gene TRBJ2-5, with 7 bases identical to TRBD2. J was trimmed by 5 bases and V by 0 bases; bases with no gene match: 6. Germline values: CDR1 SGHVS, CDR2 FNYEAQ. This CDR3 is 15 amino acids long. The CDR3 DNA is TGTGCCAGCAGCTTAGCGATGGGCGGGGGTGAGACCCAGTACTTC. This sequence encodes CASSLAMGGGETQYF.

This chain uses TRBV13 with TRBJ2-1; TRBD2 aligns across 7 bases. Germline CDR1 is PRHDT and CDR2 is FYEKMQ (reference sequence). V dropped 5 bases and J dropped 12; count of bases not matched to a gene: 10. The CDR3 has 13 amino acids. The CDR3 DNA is TGTGCCAGCAGCCCCTTCGGGAGCGGGGCGCAGTTCTTC. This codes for CASSPFGSGAQFF.